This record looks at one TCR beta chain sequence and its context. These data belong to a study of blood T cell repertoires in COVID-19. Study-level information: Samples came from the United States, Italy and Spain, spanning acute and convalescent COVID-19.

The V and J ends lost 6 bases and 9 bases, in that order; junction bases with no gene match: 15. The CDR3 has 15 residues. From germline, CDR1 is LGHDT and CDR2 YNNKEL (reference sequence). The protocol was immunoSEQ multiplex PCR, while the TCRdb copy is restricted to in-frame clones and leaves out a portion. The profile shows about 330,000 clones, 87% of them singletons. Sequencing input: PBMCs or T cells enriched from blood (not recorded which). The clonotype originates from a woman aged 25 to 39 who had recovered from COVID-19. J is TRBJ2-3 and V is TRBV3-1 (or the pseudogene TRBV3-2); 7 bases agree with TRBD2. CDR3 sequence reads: CASSQSGASGDTQYF. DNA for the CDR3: TGTGCCAGCAGTCAAAGTGGGGCTAGCGGAGACACGCAGTATTTT.